Listed below are T cell receptor beta chains from one sample, sequenced in a study of shared clonotypes between healthy human individuals. TCRdb's table, derived via immunoSEQ multiplex PCR, lists solely in-frame clones and lacks some. Of around 1.9 million clones in the sample, 93% are singletons; the top ten hold around 1.7%. Specimen: naive CD8+ T cells from PBMCs. The receptors shown here come from a man in his late teens or twenties in good health. Some clones in this sample may be carry-over from other donors' samples. Each CDR3 is given with its conserved first and last residue. The D gene is left open where the match is weak. The listing skips clone size in some rows; elsewhere it reads once, few, many or a size class.

TRBV9	TRBJ1-5	few	.	CASSGADSNQPQHF	TGTGCCAGCAGCGGAGCTGATAGCAATCAGCCCCAGCATTTT
TRBV28	TRBJ1-5	.	.	CASSFSPLSNQPQHF	TGTGCCAGCAGTTTTTCTCCCCTAAGCAATCAGCCCCAGCATTTT
TRBV27	TRBJ1-2	once	.	CASSPVPPGRSYGYTF	TGTGCCAGCAGTCCGGTTCCGCCAGGACGGAGCTATGGCTACACCTTC
TRBV18	TRBJ2-7	.	.	CASSPIPYYEQYF	TGTGCCAGCTCACCGATACCTTACTACGAGCAGTACTTC
TRBV7-9	TRBJ1-2	.	.	CASSLGANGYTF	TGTGCCAGCAGCCTGGGGGCAAATGGCTACACCTTC
TRBV11-2	TRBJ2-7	.	TRBD2	CASTIDGTIAYEQYF	TGTGCCAGCACCATCGACGGGACTATTGCCTACGAGCAGTACTTC
TRBV9	TRBJ2-3	.	TRBD2	CASSVGLLAGSTDTQYF	TGTGCCAGCAGCGTAGGTCTACTAGCGGGTAGCACAGATACGCAGTATTTT
TRBV4-3	TRBJ2-2	.	TRBD2	CASSQGVAGGPTGELFF	TGCGCCAGCAGCCAAGGGGTAGCGGGAGGGCCGACCGGGGAGCTGTTTTTT
TRBV15	TRBJ2-1	.	.	CATSPKGGVVSYNEQFF	TGTGCCACCAGCCCGAAGGGCGGAGTAGTTTCCTACAATGAGCAGTTCTTC
TRBV7-8	TRBJ2-1	.	.	CASSHVGLGNEQFF	TGTGCCAGCAGCCACGTGGGGCTAGGCAATGAGCAGTTCTTC
TRBV10-2	TRBJ2-7	.	.	CASCERASYEQYF	TGCGCCAGTTGCGAGCGGGCCTCCTACGAGCAGTACTTC
TRBV9	TRBJ2-1	.	.	CASSPDGVSYNEQFF	TGTGCCAGCAGCCCAGATGGGGTATCGTACAATGAGCAGTTCTTC
TRBV6-6	TRBJ2-2	.	.	CASKWEVRTGELFF	TGTGCCAGCAAGTGGGAGGTTAGGACCGGGGAGCTGTTTTTT
TRBV13	TRBJ2-7	.	.	CASSLGRRETSWEQYF	TGTGCCAGCAGCTTAGGCCGGCGGGAAACTTCTTGGGAGCAGTACTTC
TRBV6-5	TRBJ2-7	.	TRBD1	CASSYSTGQRTYEQYF	TGTGCCAGCAGTTACTCTACGGGACAGCGAACCTACGAGCAGTACTTC
TRBV21-1	TRBJ2-7	.	.	CANLSRGRDYEQYF	TGTGCCAACCTCTCCCGAGGGCGTGACTACGAGCAGTACTTC
TRBV7-9	TRBJ1-1	.	.	CASSWNGGGMNTEAFF	TGTGCCAGCAGCTGGAATGGGGGCGGAATGAACACTGAAGCTTTCTTT
TRBV6-5	TRBJ1-2	.	TRBD1	CASSYSNPGGNGYTF	TGTGCCAGCAGTTACTCGAATCCAGGGGGCAATGGCTACACCTTC
TRBV28	TRBJ2-7	.	TRBD1	CASSKTEGALDYEQYF	TGTGCCAGCAGCAAAACAGAGGGGGCCTTAGACTACGAGCAGTACTTC
TRBV4-2	TRBJ2-1	.	.	CASSQESTDLSYNEQFF	TGTGCCAGCAGCCAAGAGTCGACAGACCTCTCCTACAATGAGCAGTTCTTC
TRBV29-1	TRBJ1-1	few	.	CSVAGGENTEAFF	TGCAGCGTCGCGGGGGGGGAGAACACTGAAGCTTTCTTT
TRBV28	TRBJ2-2	.	TRBD2	CASSLLTSGTGTGELFF	TGTGCCAGCAGTTTGCTAACTAGCGGGACGGGCACCGGGGAGCTGTTTTTT
TRBV7-9	TRBJ2-1	.	TRBD1	CASSQIGTGTHEQFF	TGTGCCAGCAGCCAAATAGGGACAGGGACTCATGAGCAGTTCTTC
TRBV15	TRBJ1-5	.	TRBD1	CATSRGTGLDQPQHF	TGTGCCACCAGCAGAGGGACAGGGCTTGATCAGCCCCAGCATTTT
TRBV13	TRBJ1-5	.	TRBD1	CASSRQGRNQPQHF	TGTGCCAGCAGCCGACAGGGACGCAATCAGCCCCAGCATTTT
TRBV28	TRBJ2-1	.	.	CASSLLGGGSEQFF	TGTGCCAGCAGTTTATTGGGGGGAGGTTCTGAGCAGTTCTTC
TRBV7-9	TRBJ2-7	.	TRBD1	CASSLGGTDNYEQYF	TGTGCCAGCAGCTTAGGGGGGACAGATAACTACGAGCAGTACTTC
TRBV6-6	TRBJ1-2	.	.	CASSSAGGPDGYTF	TGTGCCAGCAGTTCGGCGGGCGGCCCGGATGGCTACACCTTC
TRBV19	TRBJ2-7	.	.	CASSMGSSYEQYF	TGTGCCAGTAGTATGGGTAGTTCCTACGAGCAGTACTTC
TRBV18	TRBJ1-4	.	.	CASSPLGETEKLFF	TGTGCCAGCTCACCGTTGGGGGAAACTGAAAAACTGTTTTTT